This T cell receptor (beta chain) was captured in a study of neurological immune-mediated disorders (dated by TCRdb to the late 2010s). Turning to the overall study: The study compared peripheral blood TCR-beta repertoires of HTLV-I-associated myelopathy (HAM/TSP) patients, multiple sclerosis patients and healthy controls using UMI-based sequencing. Alongside PBMC samples, the set of 80 to 130 TCR-beta libraries contained longitudinal samples, technical triplicates, and paired CD4+ and CD8+ T-cell subsets that had been sorted. Longitudinal HAM/TSP donors and healthy donors each had 3 time-points at intervals of about 3-45 months. Of the 70 or so subjects in the cohort, about 15 were HAM/TSP patients, approximately 35 were multiple sclerosis patients, and 20 were healthy controls.

The paper as a whole reports these results and caveats: The highest TCR clonal expansion was observed in HAM/TSP patients, whereas the lowest was observed in MS patients, even when compared with healthy controls. Across subjects, expanded clones never shared an identical CDR3 amino acid sequence, which suggests that the TCR-beta repertoires in every group were private.

Unmatched junction bases come to 4, with V trimmed by 8 bases and J by 1 base. CDR1 and CDR2 are read off the germline V gene as ENHRY and SYGVKD. CDR3 length: 13 amino acids, cysteine to phenylalanine. Only the CDR3 part of the read is kept: 39 bases, read in frame from the first base. cDNA was synthesized by template-switch 5'RACE using a primer carrying a 10-nucleotide random unique molecular identifier by which each TCR transcript was tagged. Every sequencing run covered 15-18 subjects and yielded more than 160 million TCR-beta sequences. The RNeasy kit was used for extraction of total RNA. The KAPA Real-time Library Amplification kit was used to amplify TCR-beta VDJ regions with primers for the TCR constant region and the 5'RACE anchor. A first PCR added sample indexes and Illumina adaptors, and a second PCR then raised library yield. After Ampure bead purification, the TCR product of roughly 650 bp was size-selected on a 2% E-gel SizeSelection system. Before pooling, libraries had their quality checked on a Bioanalyzer, their concentration measured with Qubit, and their quantity determined with the Kapa Library Quantification kit. An Illumina HiSeq 2500 sequenced the libraries paired-end 2 x 150 bp. To increase sequence diversity, roughly 24-30% phiX was spiked into each library pool. The original pipeline was this. Quality-filtered reads were processed with the UMI-based MiGEC pipeline, which removed over 80% of raw TCR sequences during error correction. IMGT germline references were used for aligning VDJ genes, and each clonotype was defined as a unique CDR3 amino acid sequence together with its V-J genes. Clonal expansion, Shannon diversity and CDR3 relatedness were evaluated with VDJtools (CalcPairwiseDistances, ClusterSamples), while phylogenetic trees were built in CLCbio workbench. Expanded clones were defined as having at least 8 unique UMIs, based on coefficient-of-variation modelling across technical triplicates. The public reads were run again by TCRdb, first through fastp at Q25 and then through MiXCR, and only productive beta chains were kept. Every CDR3 protein is listed once, alongside the most common genes and DNA of its rows. TCRdb, rather than the study authors, made the V and J calls. This sample has some 43,000 distinct CDR3 sequences in its table, and approximately 12% of those were observed once. Of the sample, around 9% is held by the ten largest clones.

The time point label of this sample denotes: longitudinal time-point 3. Libraries from unsorted PBMCs were made from 2 million PBMCs kept in RNAlater at -80 degrees C until RNA extraction. Peripheral blood was subjected to Ficoll-Hypaque density gradient centrifugation to isolate PBMCs, which were then cryopreserved in liquid nitrogen. This clonotype was picked up many times. No antigen is known for it. No per-base quality is available; no much larger clone lies one base away. Sequencing used PBMCs. The sequence was collected from a male donor with HTLV-1-associated myelopathy (HAM/TSP). This chain is built from TRBV10-3 and TRBJ1-1; TRBD1 lines up with 7 middle nucleotides. The base sequence is TGTGCCATCCGGGACAGACAGAACACTGAAGCTTTCTTT. Translated, it gives CAIRDRQNTEAFF.